This T cell receptor beta chain originates from a study of blood T cells in healthy people across ages. Turning to the study itself: T cells yielded about one barcoded beta molecule per two cells through template switching.

Germline assignment: CDR1 SGHRS and CDR2 YFSETQ. This CDR3 is built from 16 residues. V lost 0 bases, J lost 3 bases, and 6 bases stayed unmatched. Alongside a J-beta primer mix, a sample-barcoded 5' primer served in a second PCR lasting 7 to 11 cycles. A 12-random-nucleotide template-switch adaptor tagged each cDNA molecule. TCRdb analysed the 5' RACE reads with MiXCR anew, one entry per CDR3 protein. This sample carries about 510,000 distinct CDR3 sequences, approximately 26% of them seen once, and the ten largest clones take about 3.9%. There are a few counts of this clonotype. Antigen: not known. Study results and limitations: A strong correlation was seen between TCR beta diversity and naive T cell percentage.

This sample also appeared in a second study, on T cells of mothers and their children.

This chain joins TRBV5-1 and TRBJ2-4; 7 bases agree with TRBD1. Sample: blood. The sequence was obtained from a boy under 10 years old in good health. In DNA, the CDR3 is TGCGCCAGCAGCTTGGTACAGGCAGGGGGCAAAAACATTCAGTACTTC. This gives the protein CASSLVQAGGKNIQYF. The variable domain in full, with the rest retrieved from reference TRBV5-1 and TRBJ2-4, is KAGVTQTPRYLIKTRGQQVTLSCSPISGHRSVSWYQQTPGQGLQFLFEYFSETQRNKGNFPGRFSGRQFSNSRSEMNVSTLELGDSALYLCASSLVQAGGKNIQYFGAGTRLSVL.